The 5 T cell receptor beta chains listed next were all sequenced from one sample in a study of T-cell reconstitution after alpha-beta-depleted transplantation in children listed by TCRdb under 2016. The method behind the library was PCR. The run used an Illumina HiSeq 2500. TCR library preparation used molecular barcoding, with unique molecular identifiers applied to normalize quantification of the TCRbeta repertoire. TCRdb handled the public reads itself, with Q25 trimming in fastp and clone calling in MiXCR, and kept productive beta chains. Entries are consolidated by CDR3 protein sequence, retaining the most common genes and DNA. The sample table records around 480,000 distinct CDR3 sequences; roughly 33% of these occur just once. More than 2% of the sample comes from the top ten. The sample here was PBMCs from the stem cell graft donor, taken from the stem cell graft. Receptors originate from a human donor who donated a stem cell graft to a child with aplastic anemia.

This clonotype appeared a few times. V is TRBV18 and J is TRBJ1-2; no reliable D call. Germline V gene lookup returns CDR1 KGHSH and CDR2 LQKENI. The CDR3 is 14 residues long. The V and J ends lost 4 bases and 3 bases respectively, with 12 bases between them. The chain's CDR3 is CASSRSIRDYGYTF. DNA of the CDR3: TGTGCCAGCTCACGCTCTATTCGGGACTATGGCTACACCTTC.

This rearrangement joins TRBV5-6 to TRBJ2-3, with 10 nucleotides matching TRBD1. Germline CDR1 and CDR2: SGHDT and YYEEEE. This CDR3 contains 16 residues. The junction had 7 bases not matched to a gene; V was cut back by 4 bases and J by 2 bases. CDR3 sequence reads: CASSSRDRGHTDTQYF. In DNA form, the CDR3 reads TGTGCCAGCAGCAGCCGGGACAGGGGCCACACAGATACGCAGTATTTT.

This clonotype was seen only a few times. This chain joins TRBV27 and TRBJ2-7; TRBD1 aligns across 8 bases. The CDR3 sequence is 13 residues long. CDR1 and CDR2 (germline): MNHEY, SMNVEV (reference sequence). The J segment lost 6 bases and the V segment lost 5 bases, leaving 6 bases of the junction unmatched. In nucleotides, the CDR3 is TGTGCCAGCAGTCCCGACAGGGGCGGCGAGCAGTACTTC. Protein sequence: CASSPDRGGEQYF.

The table lists this clonotype with many counts. The chain combines TRBV5-1 with TRBJ1-3; D is uncertain. Deletions cut 0 bases from V and 0 bases from J, with 4 bases between. Germline CDR1 SGHRS, CDR2 YFSETQ. The CDR3 contains 14 residues. The CDR3 sequence is CASSLASSGNTIYF. In DNA, the CDR3 is TGCGCCAGCAGCTTGGCCAGCTCTGGAAACACCATATATTTT. The variable domain in full, with the rest retrieved from reference TRBV5-1 and TRBJ1-3, is KAGVTQTPRYLIKTRGQQVTLSCSPISGHRSVSWYQQTPGQGLQFLFEYFSETQRNKGNFPGRFSGRQFSNSRSEMNVSTLELGDSALYLCASSLASSGNTIYFGEGSWLTVV.

This chain connects TRBV6-5 to TRBJ1-1, with D possibly matching TRBD1 (5 bases). Trimming took 6 bases from V and 7 from J, leaving 12 bases between them. Germline assignment: CDR1 MNHEY and CDR2 SVGAGI. The CDR3 consists of 12 residues. This chain's CDR3 is CASSPGAHEAFF. CDR3 nucleotides: TGTGCCAGCAGCCCCGGGGCCCATGAAGCTTTCTTT.